This record covers a single T cell receptor (beta chain). Its antigen is undetermined. V trimming: 4 bases; J trimming: 0 bases; junction bases outside the gene matches: 4. This CDR3 has 14 residues. Per the germline V gene, CDR1 is GTSNPN and CDR2 is SVGIG (reference sequence). Repertoires were generated with immunoSEQ multiplex PCR, while TCRdb's copy carries only in-frame clones and drops some. The table has 900 or so clones, approximately 30% seen once. The record originates from a study of T cells in localized non-small cell lung cancer. General study points: Because sequencing included only one region (of the tumor), heterogeneity remains possible. Uninvolved adjacent lung showed the highest T cell clonality, exceeding tumor. Appearing in adjacent lung were a median roughly 60 of the top 100 tumor clones.

This TCR derives from a woman aged 18-49 years with stage III lung adenocarcinoma. J is TRBJ1-1 and V is TRBV30, with TRBD1 matching 8 bases. This material consisted of lung tumor tissue, taken before any cancer treatment. The CDR3 DNA follows: TGTGCCTGGAACCTGGGACAGGTGAACACTGAAGCTTTCTTT. Amino acids: CAWNLGQVNTEAFF.